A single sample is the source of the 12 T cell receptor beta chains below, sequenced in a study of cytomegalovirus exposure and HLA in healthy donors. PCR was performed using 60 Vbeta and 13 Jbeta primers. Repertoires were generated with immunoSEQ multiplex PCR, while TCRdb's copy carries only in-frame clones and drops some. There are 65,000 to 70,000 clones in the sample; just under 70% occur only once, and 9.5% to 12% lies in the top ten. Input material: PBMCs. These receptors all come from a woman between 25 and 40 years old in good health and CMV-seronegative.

The CDR3 DNA sequence: TGTGCCAGCAGCAACAAAAACTATGGCTACACCTTC. Translated, it gives CASSNKNYGYTF. The V gene is TRBV21-1, the J gene TRBJ1-2; the table's D call of TRBD1 was not tested on the DNA. TRBV21-1 is described as a pseudogene. CDR3 length equals 12 residues.

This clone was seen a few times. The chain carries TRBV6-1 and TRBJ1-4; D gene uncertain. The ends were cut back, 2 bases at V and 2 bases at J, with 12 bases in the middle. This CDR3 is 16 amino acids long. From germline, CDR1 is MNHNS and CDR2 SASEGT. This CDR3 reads CASSERWGGTNEKLFF. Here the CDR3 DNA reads TGTGCCAGCAGTGAAAGGTGGGGAGGGACTAATGAAAAACTGTTTTTT.

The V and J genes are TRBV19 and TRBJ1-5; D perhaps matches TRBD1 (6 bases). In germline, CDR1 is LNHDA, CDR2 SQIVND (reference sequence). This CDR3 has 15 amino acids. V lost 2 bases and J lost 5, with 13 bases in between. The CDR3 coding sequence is TGTGCCAGTAGTATACGGGGGGCAAGCGATCAGCCCCAGCATTTT. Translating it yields CASSIRGASDQPQHF.

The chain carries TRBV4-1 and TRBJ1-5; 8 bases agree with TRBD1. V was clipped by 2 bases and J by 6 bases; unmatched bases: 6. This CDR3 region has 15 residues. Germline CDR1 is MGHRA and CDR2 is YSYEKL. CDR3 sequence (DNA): TGCGCCAGCAGCCAATACCAGGGGGCGACTCAGCCCCAGCATTTT. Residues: CASSQYQGATQPQHF.

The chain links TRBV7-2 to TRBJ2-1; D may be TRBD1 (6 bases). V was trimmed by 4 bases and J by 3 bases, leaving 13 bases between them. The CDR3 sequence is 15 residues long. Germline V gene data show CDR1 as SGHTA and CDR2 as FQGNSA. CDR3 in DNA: TGTGCCAGCAGCTCGAGACAGGAGGTCTACAATGAGCAGTTCTTC. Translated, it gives CASSSRQEVYNEQFF.

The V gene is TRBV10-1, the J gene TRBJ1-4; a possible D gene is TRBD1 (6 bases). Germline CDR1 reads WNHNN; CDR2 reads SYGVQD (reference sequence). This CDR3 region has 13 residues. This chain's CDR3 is CAPRGGTNEKLFF. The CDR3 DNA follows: TGCGCACCTAGGGGGGGAACTAATGAAAAACTGTTTTTT.

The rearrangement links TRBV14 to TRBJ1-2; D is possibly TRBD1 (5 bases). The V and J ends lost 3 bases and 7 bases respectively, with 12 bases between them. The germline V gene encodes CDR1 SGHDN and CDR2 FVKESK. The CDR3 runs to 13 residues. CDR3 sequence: CASSQDKVRGYTF. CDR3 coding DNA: TGTGCCAGCAGCCAGGACAAAGTCCGTGGCTACACCTTC.

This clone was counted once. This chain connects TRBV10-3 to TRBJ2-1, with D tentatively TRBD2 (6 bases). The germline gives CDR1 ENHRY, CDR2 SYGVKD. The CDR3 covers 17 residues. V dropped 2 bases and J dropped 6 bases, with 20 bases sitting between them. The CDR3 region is CAISERSGTSAPNEQFF. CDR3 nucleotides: TGTGCCATCAGTGAGCGCTCCGGGACTTCGGCTCCCAATGAGCAGTTCTTC.

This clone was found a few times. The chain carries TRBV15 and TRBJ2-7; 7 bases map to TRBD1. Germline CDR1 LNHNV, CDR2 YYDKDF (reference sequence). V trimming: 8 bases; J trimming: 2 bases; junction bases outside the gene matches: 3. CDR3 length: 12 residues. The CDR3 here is CATRGQTYEQYF. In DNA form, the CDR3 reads TGTGCCACCCGGGGACAGACCTACGAGCAGTACTTC. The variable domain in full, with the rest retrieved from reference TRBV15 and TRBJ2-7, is DAMVIQNPRYQVTQFGKPVTLSCSQTLNHNVMYWYQQKSSQAPKLLFHYYDKDFNNEADTPDNFQSRRPNTSFCFLDIRSPGLGDTAMYLCATRGQTYEQYFGPGTRLTVT.

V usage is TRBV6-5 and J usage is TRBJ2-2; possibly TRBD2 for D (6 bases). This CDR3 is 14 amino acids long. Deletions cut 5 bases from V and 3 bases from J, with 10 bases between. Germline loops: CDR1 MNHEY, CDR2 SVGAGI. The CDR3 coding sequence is TGTGCCAGCAGTATAACTAGCTACACCGGGGAGCTGTTTTTT. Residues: CASSITSYTGELFF.

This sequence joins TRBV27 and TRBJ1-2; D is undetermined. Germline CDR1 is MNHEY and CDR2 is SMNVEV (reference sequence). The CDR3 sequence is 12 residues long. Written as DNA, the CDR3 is TGTGGGGTCCTCGCGGATCACTATGGCTACACCTTC. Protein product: CGVLADHYGYTF.

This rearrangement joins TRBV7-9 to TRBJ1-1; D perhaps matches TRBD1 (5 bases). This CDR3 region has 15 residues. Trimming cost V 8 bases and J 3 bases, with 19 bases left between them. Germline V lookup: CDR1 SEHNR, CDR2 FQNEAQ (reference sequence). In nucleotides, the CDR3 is TGTGCCAGCCTCAAAGGTGGGGGGTGGTACACTGAAGCTTTCTTT. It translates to CASLKGGGWYTEAFF.